These 9 T cell receptor beta chains share one sample of origin, sequenced in a study of identical twins. TCRdb re-called the 5' RACE reads with MiXCR, one entry per CDR3 protein. The data show fewer than 550,000 distinct CDR3 sequences, more than 13% seen once. The data also belong to a second study, concerning yellow fever vaccine responses in identical twins.

The sequencing input was CD4+ T cells sorted from blood. These TCRs come from a woman in her late teens or twenties in good health.

This chain connects TRBV20-1 to TRBJ1-6; D is undetermined. This CDR3 has 15 amino acids. Trimming took off 5 bases at V and 2 bases at J, with 13 bases between the two ends. The germline CDR1 and CDR2 sequences are DFQATT and SNEGSKA (reference sequence). CDR3 in DNA: TGCAGTGCTGAACACGGCCTTCCCTATAATTCACCCCTCCACTTT. Its protein is CSAEHGLPYNSPLHF.

This clonotype has more than one count but fewer than ten. This chain connects TRBV11-2 to TRBJ2-1; TRBD2 matches at 7 bases. This CDR3 has 17 residues. Germline V CDR1 and CDR2: SGHAT, FQNNGV. V was clipped by 4 bases and J by 4 bases; unmatched bases: 13. In DNA, the CDR3 is TGTGCCAGCAGCTCCGACTCACTAGCGAGGACTTACAATGAGCAGTTCTTC. It specifies CASSSDSLARTYNEQFF. The variable domain in full, completed from reference TRBV11-2 and TRBJ2-1, reads EAGVAQSPRYKIIEKRQSVAFWCNPISGHATLYWYQQILGQGPKLLIQFQNNGVVDDSQLPKDRFSAERLKGVDSTLKIQPAKLEDSAVYLCASSSDSLARTYNEQFFGPGTRLTVL.

The chain carries TRBV20-1 and TRBJ2-1; TRBD2 aligns across 8 bases. V was clipped by 2 bases and J by 9 bases; unmatched bases: 6. Germline CDR1 reads DFQATT; CDR2 reads SNEGSKA (reference sequence). The CDR3 extends over 13 amino acids. The CDR3 loop is CSARLSGGVEQFF. The CDR3 region has the DNA TGCAGTGCTAGATTGAGCGGGGGTGTTGAGCAGTTCTTC.

This clonotype was observed a few times. This chain uses TRBV2 with TRBJ2-1, with TRBD1 matching 10 bases. CDR1 is SNHLY and CDR2 is FYNNEI in the germline V gene. The CDR3 totals 14 residues. V trimming: 7 bases; J trimming: 4 bases; junction bases outside the gene matches: 4. CDR3 bases: TGTGCCAGCATGCCGGGACAGGGGTACAATGAGCAGTTCTTC. Protein: CASMPGQGYNEQFF.

V usage is TRBV14 and J usage is TRBJ2-1; D gene uncertain. CDR1 is SGHDN and CDR2 is FVKESK in the germline V gene. The CDR3 has 14 residues. Trimming cost V 1 base and J 3 bases, with 7 bases left between them. The CDR3 loop reads CASSQGPNYNEQFF. The CDR3 DNA sequence: TGTGCCAGCAGCCAAGGTCCTAACTACAATGAGCAGTTCTTC.

The J gene is TRBJ2-7, the V gene TRBV20-1; 10 positions agree with TRBD2. Germline trimming cut 0 bases from V and 7 bases from J; bases unmatched to any gene: 6. This CDR3 spans 14 amino acids. Germline-derived CDR1 and CDR2 are DFQATT and SNEGSKA (reference sequence). In nucleotides, the CDR3 is TGCAGTGCTAGAGAATCGCTAGCGGGAGAAGAGCAGTACTTC. It codes for CSARESLAGEEQYF.

The chain uses TRBV14 and TRBJ2-7; D is unclear. The germline CDR1 and CDR2 sequences are SGHDN and FVKESK. With 4 bases removed from V and 3 bases from J, the gap between germline ends came to 10 bases. The CDR3 has 13 amino acids. CDR3 nucleotide sequence: TGTGCCAGCAGCCCTGGCTCCATCTACGAGCAGTACTTC. Its translation: CASSPGSIYEQYF.

This clonotype occurred many times. The CDR3 DNA sequence: TGTGCCAGCAGCCAGACATTCTACGAGCAGTACTTC. It is translated as CASSQTFYEQYF. The chain has TRBV9 and TRBJ2-7; D gene uncertain. The CDR3 consists of 12 residues. V lost 4 bases and J lost 3, with 8 bases in between. CDR1 and CDR2 (germline): SGDLS, YYNGEE.

This clonotype has a handful of counts. The rearrangement links TRBV4-3 to TRBJ2-7, with D perhaps TRBD1 (5 bases). V was cut by 4 bases and J by 2 bases, with 15 bases left in between. The CDR3 is made up of 15 amino acids. CDR1 is LGHNA and CDR2 is YSLEER in the germline V gene. The CDR3 bases are TGCGCCAGCAGCCCGGATCACCAGGGAACCTACGAGCAGTACTTC. Its translation is CASSPDHQGTYEQYF.